The 13 T cell receptor beta chains reported below all come from one sample, sequenced in a study of CD8 T cells in ankylosing spondylitis. Using its own MiXCR run on the 5' RACE reads, TCRdb lists one record per CDR3 protein. The profile shows 150,000 to 250,000 distinct CDR3 sequences, 9.5% to 15% of them singletons. What was sequenced was blood, either unsorted or a sorted T cell fraction (not recorded which). These receptors were obtained from a male donor with ankylosing spondylitis or in good health (not recorded which).

The chain has TRBV3-1 and TRBJ2-7, with unresolved D. Deletions cut 0 bases from V and 2 bases from J, with 2 bases between. The CDR3 totals 12 residues. Per the germline V gene, CDR1 is LGHDT and CDR2 is YNNKEL (reference sequence). In DNA, the CDR3 is TGTGCCAGCAGCCAAGAAGCCTACGAGCAGTACTTC. Translation: CASSQEAYEQYF.

The chain is built from TRBV15 and TRBJ2-2, with 7 bases matching TRBD2. Germline assignment: CDR1 LNHNV and CDR2 YYDKDF (reference sequence). This CDR3 region has 17 residues. V was clipped by 3 bases and J by 2 bases; unmatched bases: 9. The CDR3 DNA reads TGTGCCACCAGCAGGGATCGACTAGCACTTAACACCGGGGAGCTGTTTTTT. It translates to CATSRDRLALNTGELFF.

The CDR3 sequence is CAISESKGAANEKLFF. CDR3 bases: TGTGCCATCAGTGAGTCGAAGGGGGCGGCTAATGAAAAACTGTTTTTT. The chain carries TRBV10-3 and TRBJ1-4; 7 bases match TRBD1. This CDR3 comprises 16 residues. The V and J ends lost 0 bases and 3 bases, in that order; junction bases with no gene match: 4. Germline CDR1 reads ENHRY; CDR2 reads SYGVKD.

The chain carries TRBV12-3 or TRBV12-4 and TRBJ2-1, with TRBD2 matching over 8 bases. V trimming: 3 bases; J trimming: 8 bases; junction bases outside the gene matches: 6. The CDR3 totals 14 residues. This CDR3 reads CASSFSSGGDEQFF. CDR3 nucleotide sequence: TGTGCCAGCAGTTTTTCCAGCGGGGGTGATGAGCAGTTCTTC.

In this sample, this clonotype turned up a few times. This chain connects TRBV20-1 to TRBJ2-3; TRBD2 matches 9 bases. The V gene end was trimmed by 6 bases and the J gene end by 0 bases; junction bases not matched to a gene: 4. The CDR3 spans 14 residues. CDR1 and CDR2 (germline): DFQATT, SNEGSKA (reference sequence). CDR3 loop: CSADSGGSTDTQYF. The CDR3 DNA reads TGCAGTGCCGACAGCGGGGGGAGCACAGATACGCAGTATTTT.

The chain has TRBV5-1 and TRBJ2-5; 12 nucleotides line up with TRBD1. V lost 3 bases, J lost 4 bases, and 7 bases stayed unmatched. This CDR3 has 16 residues. The germline V gene has CDR1 SGHRS and CDR2 YFSETQ. The CDR3 DNA reads as TGCGCCAGCAGCTCCGGGACAGGGGGCAGCTTAGAGACCCAGTACTTC. This encodes CASSSGTGGSLETQYF.

This chain links TRBV12-3 or TRBV12-4 with TRBJ1-2; 12 bases fit TRBD1. This CDR3 contains 13 residues. J was trimmed by 6 bases and V by 8 bases; bases with no gene match: 4. The CDR3 here is CASGGQGANGYTF. The CDR3 DNA follows: TGTGCCAGCGGGGGACAGGGGGCGAATGGCTACACCTTC.

The sample holds a few counts of this clonotype. The rearrangement links TRBV7-9 to TRBJ2-1; TRBD1 agrees at 11 bases. Germline CDR1 is SEHNR and CDR2 is FQNEAQ (reference sequence). J was trimmed by 4 bases and V by 7 bases; bases with no gene match: 9. This CDR3 contains 16 residues. The CDR3 loop reads CASTKRDRGDYNEQFF. CDR3 sequence (DNA): TGTGCCAGCACCAAAAGGGACAGGGGGGATTACAATGAGCAGTTCTTC.

This clonotype was picked up many times. The chain combines TRBV29-1 with TRBJ2-3, with 7 bases matching TRBD1. The CDR3 is 14 residues long. The germline CDR1 and CDR2 sequences are SQVTM and ANQGSEA. With V trimmed by 3 bases and J by 2 bases, 5 bases remained unmatched. The CDR3 DNA sequence: TGCAGCGTTGAGGGGACAGCTCTCACAGATACGCAGTATTTT. As protein: CSVEGTALTDTQYF.

The rearrangement links TRBV12-3 or TRBV12-4 to TRBJ2-5; 7 bases align to TRBD2. Trimming cost V 3 bases and J 0 bases; bases outside gene matches: 10. The length of the CDR3 is 17 residues. CDR3 coding DNA: TGTGCCAGCAGTTTGGGAGGGGATCTAGCGGACCAAGAGACCCAGTACTTC. This gives the protein CASSLGGDLADQETQYF.

The J gene is TRBJ2-2, the V gene TRBV5-5; D remains ambiguous. CDR1 and CDR2 (germline): SGHKS, YYEKEE (reference sequence). The CDR3 is 14 amino acids. Trimming removed 2 bases from V and 4 bases from J, with 9 bases in between. CDR3 bases: TGTGCCAGCAGCTTTCTGCAGGCCACCGGGGAGCTGTTTTTT. It is translated as CASSFLQATGELFF.

V is TRBV27 and J is TRBJ2-5, with 7 bases identical to TRBD2. V lost 3 bases to trimming and J lost 2 bases; unmatched junction nucleotides: 9. The CDR3 has 16 residues. Per the germline V gene, CDR1 is MNHEY and CDR2 is SMNVEV (reference sequence). This CDR3 reads CASSFIWEGGQETQYF. CDR3 DNA: TGTGCCAGCAGTTTTATTTGGGAGGGAGGTCAAGAGACCCAGTACTTC.

The chain carries TRBV7-2 and TRBJ2-7; unclear D gene. Germline lookup yields CDR1 SGHTA and CDR2 FQGNSA. The CDR3 totals 11 residues. V was pared by 5 bases and J by 5 bases, with 7 bases between. The CDR3 sequence: CASSLMDEQYF. The CDR3 DNA sequence: TGTGCCAGCAGCCTCATGGACGAGCAGTACTTC.